This T cell receptor beta chain was obtained from a study of T cells after yellow fever vaccination (dated by TCRdb to the late 2010s). General notes on the study: The SMART-Seq v4 Ultra Low Input RNA kit was used to prepare libraries from fractions with low cell numbers. Blood was drawn at multiple timepoints before and after primary and secondary immunization, with bulk PBMC replicates and cell subsets isolated. To follow T-cell clones before and after primary and booster YFV17D yellow fever vaccination, bulk TCR alpha and beta repertoires were sequenced over time. Two healthy male donors made up the cohort, one aged 18 to 29 years and the other aged 30 to 40 years.

These reads were obtained on an Illumina NovaSeq 6000. TCR cDNA was synthesized by 5'RACE template switching, which introduced a universal primer site and unique molecular identifiers. Priming of cDNA synthesis was performed from both the TCR alpha and TCR beta constant segments. Library amplification involved two PCR steps, and the second step added sample barcodes and sequencing adapters. Libraries were sequenced on Illumina HiSeq 2500 (2x100 bp) or NovaSeq (2x150 bp). The study's own analysis went as follows. Demultiplexing of reads and collapsing into UMI consensus sequences were performed with MIGEC, and V(D)J alignment was carried out with MiXCR. Vaccine-responding clonotypes were identified with edgeR using replicate PBMC samples, with FDR below 0.01 and a log2 fold change above 5 up to day 15 being required. Each bulk clonotype received a CD4 or CD8 identity based on whether the sequenced CD4 or CD8 repertoire contained that clonotype at higher abundance. Starting from the raw public reads, TCRdb applied fastp trimming at Q25, assembled clones with MiXCR and retained in-frame beta chains. CDR3 protein duplicates are merged, each entry listing the most common genes and DNA. TCRdb assigned the V and J calls; the authors' analysis was not used. Across this sample there are fewer than 100,000 distinct CDR3 sequences, with under 6.5% seen only once. The ten largest clones capture more than 40% of the sample.

This clonotype has only a few counts. Its specific antigen is unknown. No base-level quality is on record; no much larger clone is a single base apart. This sample's treatment or condition label indicates: live attenuated yellow fever vaccine strain. PBMCs were isolated from peripheral blood using a standard Ficoll-Paque protocol. Dynabeads CD4 and CD8 positive selection kits were used to isolate CD4 and CD8 T-cell fractions. TriZol was used to extract RNA from bulk PBMCs, from CD4 and CD8 fractions, and from dextramer-positive and dextramer-negative fractions. Study-wide findings and limitations: Because abundant contaminating clonotypes from the bulk population could be contained in FACS-sorted repertoires, computational filtering was required. A small share of clonotypes was detected in both CD4 and CD8 compartments, with the overlap likely arising from convergent recombination. The secondary T-cell response was found to be weaker but faster than the primary response, with a peak reached on day 5 rather than on day 15. After the booster, most of the clones that had expanded following primary vaccination were detected again (just under 97% of CD4 and roughly 88% of CD8), which suggests that memory was broadly maintained. Only a couple of donors were included in the study, so the extent to which the findings can be generalized is limited.

Including cysteine and phenylalanine, the CDR3 has 14 amino acids. Just CDR3 DNA is preserved here, 42 bases in frame from base 1. V is shortened by 6 bases, J by 5 bases, and the region joining them spans 16 bases. Based on the germline V gene, the CDR1 and CDR2 sequences are KGHSH and LQKENI. This sequence uses TRBV18 and TRBJ1-1, and the D gene may be TRBD1, 6 bases matching. Material: CD8+ T cells sorted from PBMCs, obtained 10 days after the yellow fever booster vaccination. The sequence was obtained from a man younger than 30 who received the YFV17D yellow fever vaccine. The CDR3 reads CASSRAGAVTEAFF. The sequence in DNA is TGTGCCAGCTCCCGGGCGGGGGCAGTGACTGAAGCTTTCTTT. Supplemented by the reference TRBV18 and TRBJ1-1 proteins around the CDR3, the complete variable domain is NAGVMQNPRHLVRRRGQEARLRCSPMKGHSHVYWYRQLPEEGLKFMVYLQKENIIDESGMPKERFSAEFPKEGPSILRIQQVVRGDSAAYFCASSRAGAVTEAFFGQGTRLTVV.